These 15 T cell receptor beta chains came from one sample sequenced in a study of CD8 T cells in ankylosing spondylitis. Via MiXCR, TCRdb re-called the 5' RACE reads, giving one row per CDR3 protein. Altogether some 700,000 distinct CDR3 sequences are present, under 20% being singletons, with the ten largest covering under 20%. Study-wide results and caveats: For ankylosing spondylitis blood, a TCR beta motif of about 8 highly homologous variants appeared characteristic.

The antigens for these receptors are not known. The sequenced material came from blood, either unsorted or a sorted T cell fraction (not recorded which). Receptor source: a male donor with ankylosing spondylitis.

CDR3 loop: CASSAGAGGYEQYF. The CDR3 DNA reads as TGTGCCAGCAGCGCGGGGGCAGGGGGCTACGAGCAGTACTTC. The chain links TRBV27 to TRBJ2-7, with D perhaps matching TRBD1 or TRBD2 (7 bases each). The V and J ends lost 6 bases and 3 bases respectively, with 15 bases between them. The CDR3 has 14 residues. CDR1 is MNHEY, CDR2 SMNVEV, per germline (reference sequence).

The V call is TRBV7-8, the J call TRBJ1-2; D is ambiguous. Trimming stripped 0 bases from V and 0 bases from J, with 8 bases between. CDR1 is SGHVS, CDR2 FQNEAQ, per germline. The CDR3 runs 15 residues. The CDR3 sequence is CASSLAHGTNYGYTF. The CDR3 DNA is TGTGCCAGCAGCTTAGCCCACGGGACTAACTATGGCTACACCTTC.

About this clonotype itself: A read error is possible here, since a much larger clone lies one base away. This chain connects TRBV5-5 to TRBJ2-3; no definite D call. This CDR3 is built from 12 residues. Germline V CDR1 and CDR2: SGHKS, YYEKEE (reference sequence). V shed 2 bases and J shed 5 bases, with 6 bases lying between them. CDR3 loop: CASSLREDTQYF. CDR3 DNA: TGTGCCAGCAGCTTAAGGGAAGATACGCAGTATTTT.

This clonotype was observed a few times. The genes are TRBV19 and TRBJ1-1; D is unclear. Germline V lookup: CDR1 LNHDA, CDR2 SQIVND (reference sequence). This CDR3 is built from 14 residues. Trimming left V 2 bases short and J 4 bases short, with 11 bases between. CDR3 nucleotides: TGTGCCAGTAGTATATGGGGATTCGGCACTGAAGCTTTCTTT. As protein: CASSIWGFGTEAFF.

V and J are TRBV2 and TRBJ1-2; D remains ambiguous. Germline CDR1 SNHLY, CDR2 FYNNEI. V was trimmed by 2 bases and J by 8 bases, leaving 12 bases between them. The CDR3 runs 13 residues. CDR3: CASSEHISYGYTF. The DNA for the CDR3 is TGTGCCAGCAGTGAACACATATCTTACGGCTACACCTTC.

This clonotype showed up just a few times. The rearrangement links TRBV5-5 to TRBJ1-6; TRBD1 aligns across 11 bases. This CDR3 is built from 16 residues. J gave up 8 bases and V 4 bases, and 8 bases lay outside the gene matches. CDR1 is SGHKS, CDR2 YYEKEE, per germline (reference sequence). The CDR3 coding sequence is TGTGCCAGCAGCGACCGGGACAGGGGGAGAGATTCACCCCTCCACTTT. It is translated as CASSDRDRGRDSPLHF.

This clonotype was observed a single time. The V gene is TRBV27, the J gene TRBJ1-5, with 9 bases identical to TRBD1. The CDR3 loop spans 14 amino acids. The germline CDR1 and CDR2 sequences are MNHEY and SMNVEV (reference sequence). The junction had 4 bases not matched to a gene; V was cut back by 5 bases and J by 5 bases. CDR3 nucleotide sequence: TGTGCCAGCAGTGACAGGGGGTCCTATCAGCCCCAGCATTTT. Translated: CASSDRGSYQPQHF.

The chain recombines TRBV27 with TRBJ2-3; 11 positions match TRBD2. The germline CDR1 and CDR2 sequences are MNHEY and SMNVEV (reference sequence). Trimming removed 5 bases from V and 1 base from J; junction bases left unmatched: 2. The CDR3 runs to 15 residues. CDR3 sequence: CASSALAGGTDTQYF. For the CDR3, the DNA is TGTGCCAGCAGTGCACTAGCGGGGGGCACAGATACGCAGTATTTT.

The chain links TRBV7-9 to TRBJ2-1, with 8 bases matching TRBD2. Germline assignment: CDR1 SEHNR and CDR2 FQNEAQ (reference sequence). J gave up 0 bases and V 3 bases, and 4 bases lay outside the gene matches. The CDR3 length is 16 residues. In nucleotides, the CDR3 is TGTGCCAGCAGCTTGTTTAGCGGGGCCTCCTACAATGAGCAGTTCTTC. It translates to CASSLFSGASYNEQFF.

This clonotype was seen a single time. The CDR3 nucleotides read TGTGCCAGCAGCTCCCTGGCGGGGGGCGCTGCGAACACCGGGGAGCTGTTTTTT. As protein: CASSSLAGGAANTGELFF. V usage is TRBV7-6 and J usage is TRBJ2-2, with 8 bases lining up with TRBD2. The CDR3 extends over 18 amino acids. V trimming: 4 bases; J trimming: 0 bases; junction bases outside the gene matches: 10. Germline CDR1 SGHVS, CDR2 FNYEAQ.

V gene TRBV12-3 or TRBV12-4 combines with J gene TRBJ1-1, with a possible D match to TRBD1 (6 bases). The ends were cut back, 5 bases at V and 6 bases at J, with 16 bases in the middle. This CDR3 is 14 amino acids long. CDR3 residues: CASSPKQGLAEAFF. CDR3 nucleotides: TGTGCCAGCAGTCCTAAGCAGGGGCTGGCTGAAGCTTTCTTT.

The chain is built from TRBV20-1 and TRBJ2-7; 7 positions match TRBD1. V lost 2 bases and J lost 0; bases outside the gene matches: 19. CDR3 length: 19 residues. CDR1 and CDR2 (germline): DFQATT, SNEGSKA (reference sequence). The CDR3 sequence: CSARPVARPGQADSYEQYF. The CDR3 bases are TGCAGTGCTAGACCGGTTGCCCGACCAGGACAGGCAGACTCCTACGAGCAGTACTTC.

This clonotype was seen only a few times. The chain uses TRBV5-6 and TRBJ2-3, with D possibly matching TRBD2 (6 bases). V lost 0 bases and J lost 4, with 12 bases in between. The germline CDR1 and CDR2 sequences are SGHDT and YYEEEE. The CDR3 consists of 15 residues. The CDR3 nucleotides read TGTGCCAGCAGCTTGGTGACGGGAGCAGCAGATACGCAGTATTTT. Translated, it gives CASSLVTGAADTQYF.

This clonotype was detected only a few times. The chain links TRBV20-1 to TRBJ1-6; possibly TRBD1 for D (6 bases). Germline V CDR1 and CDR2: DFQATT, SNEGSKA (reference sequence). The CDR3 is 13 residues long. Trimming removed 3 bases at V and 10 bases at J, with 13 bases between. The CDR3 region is CSARAGVLSPLHF. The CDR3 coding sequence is TGCAGTGCTAGGGCAGGGGTATTATCACCCCTCCACTTT.

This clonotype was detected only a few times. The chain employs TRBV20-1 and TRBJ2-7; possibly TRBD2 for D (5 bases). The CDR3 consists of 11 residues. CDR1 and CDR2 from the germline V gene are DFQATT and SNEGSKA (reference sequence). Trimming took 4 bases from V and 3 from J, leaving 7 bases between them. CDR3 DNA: TGCAGTGCTACCCGGGACTACGAGCAGTACTTC. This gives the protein CSATRDYEQYF.